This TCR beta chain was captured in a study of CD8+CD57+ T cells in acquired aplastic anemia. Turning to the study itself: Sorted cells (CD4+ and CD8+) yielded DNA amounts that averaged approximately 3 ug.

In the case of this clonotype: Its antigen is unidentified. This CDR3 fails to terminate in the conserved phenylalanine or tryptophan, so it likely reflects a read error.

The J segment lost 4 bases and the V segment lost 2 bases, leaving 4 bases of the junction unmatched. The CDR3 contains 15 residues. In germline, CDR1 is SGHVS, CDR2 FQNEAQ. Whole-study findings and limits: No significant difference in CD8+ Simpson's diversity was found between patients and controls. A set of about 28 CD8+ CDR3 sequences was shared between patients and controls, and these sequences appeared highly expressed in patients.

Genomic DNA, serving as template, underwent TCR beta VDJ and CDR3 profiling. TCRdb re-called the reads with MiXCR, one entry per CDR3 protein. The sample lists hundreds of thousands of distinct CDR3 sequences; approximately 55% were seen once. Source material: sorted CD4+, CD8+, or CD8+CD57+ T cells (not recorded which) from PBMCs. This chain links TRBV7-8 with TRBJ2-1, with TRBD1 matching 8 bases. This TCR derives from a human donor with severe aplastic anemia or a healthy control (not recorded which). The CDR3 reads CASSLTGQGYNEQFS. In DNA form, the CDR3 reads TGTGCCAGCAGCTTAACAGGACAGGGTTACAATGAGCAGTTCTCC.